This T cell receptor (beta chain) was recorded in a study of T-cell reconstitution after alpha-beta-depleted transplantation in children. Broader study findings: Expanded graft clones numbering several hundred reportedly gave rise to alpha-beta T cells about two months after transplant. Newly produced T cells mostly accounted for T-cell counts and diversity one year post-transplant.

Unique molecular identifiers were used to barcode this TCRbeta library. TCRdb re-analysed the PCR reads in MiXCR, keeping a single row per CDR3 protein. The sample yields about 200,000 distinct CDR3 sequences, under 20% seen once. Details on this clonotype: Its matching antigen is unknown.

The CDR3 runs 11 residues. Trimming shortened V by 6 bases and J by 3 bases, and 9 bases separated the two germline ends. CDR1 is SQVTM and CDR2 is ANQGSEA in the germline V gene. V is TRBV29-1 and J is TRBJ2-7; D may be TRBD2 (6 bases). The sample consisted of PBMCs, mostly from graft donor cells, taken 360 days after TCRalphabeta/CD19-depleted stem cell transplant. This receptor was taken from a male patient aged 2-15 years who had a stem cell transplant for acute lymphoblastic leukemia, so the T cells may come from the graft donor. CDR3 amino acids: CSVATSYEQYF. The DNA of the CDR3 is TGCAGCGTCGCGACTAGCTACGAGCAGTACTTC.